This T cell receptor (beta chain) was profiled in a study of a mutant IDH1 vaccine in newly diagnosed glioma (dated by TCRdb to the early 2020s). Background for the entire study: Eight vaccinations were administered to patients in weeks 1, 3, 5, 7, 11, 15, 19 and 23, corresponding to visits V03 through V10. Peripheral blood was drawn at six visits: V03 (baseline), V05, V07, V10, V12 and V13. Of the approximately 30 treated patients, approximately 62% were male and 37.5% were female, and the mean age was approximately 40 years. For exploratory analyses, longitudinal TCRB deep sequencing was carried out in 25 treated patients wherever samples were available. Vaccination was initiated 4-6 weeks after radiotherapy alone, or concurrently with temozolomide cycles in the chemotherapy-containing groups. Before enrollment, most patients had been given radiochemotherapy with temozolomide as standard therapy, while the rest had received either radiotherapy alone or temozolomide alone.

V was cut back by 3 bases and J by 8 bases, leaving a gap of 9 bases between them. Inclusive of the bounding cysteine and phenylalanine, the CDR3 is 12 residues long. The entry retains the CDR3 DNA only, 36 bases that are in frame from base 1. The germline V gene encodes CDR1 SGHNT and CDR2 YYREEE (reference sequence). Study-wide conclusions, independent of this receptor: Selection of PBMC samples for TCRB deep sequencing was based on availability. According to the authors, sample limitations meant that analyses of patient blood samples could not be reproduced. Pseudoprogression appeared unrelated to alterations in the top peripheral T cell clonotypes detected by TCRB sequencing. Immune responses induced by the vaccine were seen in roughly 95% of patients across multiple MHC alleles.

Libraries were made using the immunoSEQ multiplex PCR assay. The hsTCRB Kit was used according to the manufacturer's protocol to amplify rearranged TCR beta chain sequences. Sequencing of TCRB libraries was carried out on an Illumina MiSeq. The paper's processing steps were these. The kit vendor's proprietary platform handled demultiplexing, trimming and gene mapping. TCRdb limited this immuneACCESS table to in-frame rearrangements with V and J called. A share of clones is missing; checked studies link under half to unresolved V genes, and the rest is unexplained. The V and J calls and clone size are taken from that table; D and trimming were inferred from the DNA. For this sample there are 110,000 or so clones; roughly nine tenths appear just once. The ten largest clones add up to 0.6% to 0.7% of the sample. Points on this clone: The specificity of this receptor is unknown. No base-level quality is on record; no much larger clone is a single base apart.

This sample's time point label indicates: week 11, during vaccination. A 20-mer mutant IDH1 peptide at 300 micrograms in Montanide made up each vaccine dose, which was injected subcutaneously together with topical imiquimod. The donors had newly diagnosed IDH1-mutant astrocytomas of WHO grade 3 or 4 that showed loss of nuclear ATRX. The samples were drawn from NOA16, a multicentre, single-arm, open-label phase I trial in Germany that tested a mutant IDH1 peptide vaccine in humans for the first time. Genomic DNA for TCRB sequencing was extracted from EDTA blood using the DNeasy Blood and Tissue Kit.

This chain is built from TRBV5-4 and TRBJ2-1; tentative D gene TRBD2, with 6 bases matching. The sequencing here drew on PBMCs, taken from a glioma patient whose treatment included an IDH1 peptide vaccine. The receptor was isolated from a woman between 45 and 60 years old with glioma. In nucleotide form, the sequence is TGTGCCAGCAGCTCAACTAGCTATGAGCAGTTCTTC. This encodes CASSSTSYEQFF.